This TCR beta chain emerged from a study of T cells in narcolepsy. As for the study in general: Donors had narcolepsy type 1 or type 2, or were healthy controls. Study observations and caveats: Autoreactive clonotypes reportedly recurred in blood of same and different patients, not controls. In some patient and control memory CD4+ samples, autoreactive clones were absent. Same-patient CSF and blood CD4+ T cell clonotypes included HCRT-specific and TRIB2-specific autoreactive ones.

Regarding this clone: Its matching antigen is unknown.

Libraries were prepared by immunoSEQ multiplex PCR; TCRdb keeps only in-frame clonotypes and omits some of them. The data contain around 31,000 clones, over 80% of them singletons. Per germline, CDR1 SGHAT and CDR2 FQNNGV. V lost 6 bases and J 0 bases, leaving 15 bases between the germline ends. This CDR3 is 16 amino acids long. The receptor comes from a human donor with narcolepsy. Sequencing used CD45RA- memory CD4+ T cells from PBMCs. The V call is TRBV11-2, the J call TRBJ2-1; tentative D call: TRBD1 (6 bases). The CDR3 DNA sequence: TGTGCCAGCAGTTCCGGGACACCTAGCTCCTACAATGAGCAGTTCTTC. Amino acids: CASSSGTPSSYNEQFF. Full variable domain (rest looked up from reference TRBV11-2 and TRBJ2-1): EAGVAQSPRYKIIEKRQSVAFWCNPISGHATLYWYQQILGQGPKLLIQFQNNGVVDDSQLPKDRFSAERLKGVDSTLKIQPAKLEDSAVYLCASSSGTPSSYNEQFFGPGTRLTVL.